The rows below give T cell receptor beta chains drawn from one sample of a study of T-cell memory formation after mild COVID-19. TCRdb re-called the 5' RACE reads through MiXCR, storing one row per CDR3 protein. This table holds about 400,000 distinct CDR3 sequences, 23% found once. The sequenced sample consisted of PBMCs or a T cell subset sorted from them (not recorded which). All receptors come from an adult woman who had mild COVID-19 (a few samples of this study predate the infection). Cell type and time point are not known. CDR3s include the opening cysteine and the closing phenylalanine or tryptophan. D genes are given only for firm matches. Clone size is given for some rows only: seen once, a few or many times, or a class if the clone is expanded.

len	d_gene	v_gene	j_gene	abundance	CDR3nt	CDR3aa
17	NA	TRBV11-2	TRBJ1-2	NA	TGTGCCAGCAGCTCATCTGGGGCTCTGGGAAAGAGTTATGGCTACACCTTC	CASSSSGALGKSYGYTF
16	NA	TRBV27	TRBJ2-7	few	TGTGCCAGCAGTTTATCCCCCGCAGGGAGGCTTGGCGAGCAGTACTTC	CASSLSPAGRLGEQYF
14	NA	TRBV25-1	TRBJ2-1	few	TGTGCCAGCAGTGATCGCCTTAGCTACAATGAGCAGTTCTTC	CASSDRLSYNEQFF
14	NA	TRBV4-1	TRBJ1-2	NA	TGCGCCAGCAGCCGACCTGGGAAGAACTATGGCTACACCTTC	CASSRPGKNYGYTF
12	NA	TRBV29-1	TRBJ1-1	NA	TGCAGCGTTGAACGGGGTGACACTGAAGCTTTCTTT	CSVERGDTEAFF
17	TRBD2	TRBV20-1	TRBJ2-7	NA	TGCAGTGCTAGAGTAACTCGAGGTAGCGGGGGGGCTTACGAGCAGTACTTC	CSARVTRGSGGAYEQYF
18	NA	TRBV25-1	TRBJ2-6	few	TGTGCCAGCAGTGTCGGGGGAGGAGGAGTGTCAGGGGCCAACGTCCTGACTTTC	CASSVGGGGVSGANVLTF
14	NA	TRBV6-1	TRBJ1-4	NA	TGTGCCAGCACCCCCTCAGGGTGGAATGAAAAACTGTTTTTT	CASTPSGWNEKLFF
15	TRBD1	TRBV5-1	TRBJ1-3	NA	TGCGCCAGCAGCCGGGACAGTGCGTCTGGAAACACCATATATTTT	CASSRDSASGNTIYF
16	TRBD1	TRBV2	TRBJ1-1	few	TGTGCCAGCAGTGTACGTGGACAGGGGTTCGGCACTGAAGCTTTCTTT	CASSVRGQGFGTEAFF
15	NA	TRBV12-3/TRBV12-4	TRBJ1-1	few	TGTGCCAGCAGTTTGCTGGGGGGGTTGAACACTGAAGCTTTCTTT	CASSLLGGLNTEAFF
16	NA	TRBV27	TRBJ1-5	once	TGTGCCAGCAGTTCGGGACGCCGGGGAGGCAATCAGCCCCAGCATTTT	CASSSGRRGGNQPQHF
15	NA	TRBV12-3/TRBV12-4	TRBJ1-4	few	TGTGCCAGCAGTGAACAGGGATCAACTAATGAAAAACTGTTTTTT	CASSEQGSTNEKLFF
13	NA	TRBV27	TRBJ2-3	NA	TGTGCCAGCCGCACATTTCTCACAGATACGCAGTATTTT	CASRTFLTDTQYF
17	NA	TRBV3-1	TRBJ2-7	NA	TGTGCCAGCAGCCAAGATTGGGGCCGAGCCAGAGACTACGAGCAGTACTTC	CASSQDWGRARDYEQYF
15	NA	TRBV9	TRBJ2-2	NA	TGTGCCAGCAGCGTTTTAGACGCAAACACCGGGGAGCTGTTTTTT	CASSVLDANTGELFF
13	NA	TRBV27	TRBJ2-3	NA	TGTGCCAGCAATACCGGGCCCCCAGATACGCAGTATTTT	CASNTGPPDTQYF
14	NA	TRBV11-3	TRBJ1-1	NA	TGTGCCAGCAGCCTCCAGACAGTAAACACTGAAGCTTTCTTT	CASSLQTVNTEAFF
16	TRBD2	TRBV4-1	TRBJ2-3	few	TGCGCCAGCAGCCAAGGGCCTCAGCGGGGCGCAGATACGCAGTATTTT	CASSQGPQRGADTQYF
13	NA	TRBV6-6	TRBJ2-1	few	TGTGCCAGCAGTCAGGACGGGTACAATGAGCAGTTCTTC	CASSQDGYNEQFF
17	TRBD2	TRBV7-2	TRBJ2-3	few	TGTGCCAGCAGCTTAGCGGCTCTAGCGGAGTCCACAGATACGCAGTATTTT	CASSLAALAESTDTQYF
17	TRBD2	TRBV20-1	TRBJ2-1	few	TGCAGTGCCACCGGACTAGCGGGAGGGCGGCTGGCCAATGAGCAGTTCTTC	CSATGLAGGRLANEQFF
13	NA	TRBV29-1	TRBJ2-7	many	TGCAGCGTGAGTCCCGGGACGGGCTACGAGCAGTACTTC	CSVSPGTGYEQYF
12	NA	TRBV25-1	TRBJ2-4	few	TGTGCCAGTTCCTCTAGGGTTAGCATTCAGTACTTC	CASSSRVSIQYF
15	TRBD1	TRBV9	TRBJ2-5	few	TGTGCCAGCAGTACAGGACAGGGAGAGCGAGAGACCCAGTACTTC	CASSTGQGERETQYF
14	NA	TRBV12-3/TRBV12-4	TRBJ2-2	few	TGTGCCAGCAGTCCCCAGGGAACCACGGGGGAGCTGTTTTTT	CASSPQGTTGELFF
14	NA	TRBV5-1	TRBJ2-2	few	TGCGCCAGCAGCTTGGCGGCCAGCCCCCGGGAGCTGTTTTTT	CASSLAASPRELFF
13	NA	TRBV20-1	TRBJ1-2	few	TGCAGTGCTAGCTGGAGAGTAAACTATGGCTACACCTTC	CSASWRVNYGYTF
15	TRBD2	TRBV6-5	TRBJ2-7	few	TGTGCCAGCAGGAGGACTAGCGGGCCACCCTACGAGCAGTACTTC	CASRRTSGPPYEQYF
16	TRBD2	TRBV24-1	TRBJ2-3	few	TGTGCCACCAGTCATGGGACTAGCGGGAGAGGGGATACGCAGTATTTT	CATSHGTSGRGDTQYF
13	NA	TRBV11-2	TRBJ1-1	NA	TGTGCCAGCAGCTTCTCCCGGGATCTCGAAGCTTTCTTT	CASSFSRDLEAFF
14	TRBD2	TRBV4-1	TRBJ2-1	once	TGCGCCAGCAGCCAAGTAGCGGGGGGCGATGAGCAGTTCTTC	CASSQVAGGDEQFF
17	TRBD2	TRBV11-1	TRBJ2-3	NA	TGTGCCAGCAGCCGCGCGAAGCGGGAGCCCACGACAGATACGCAGTATTTT	CASSRAKREPTTDTQYF
16	TRBD1	TRBV20-1	TRBJ1-4	few	TGCAGTGCTAGAGGCGAGACAGGGGCGAGGGACGAAAAACTGTTTTTT	CSARGETGARDEKLFF
13	NA	TRBV6-2/TRBV6-3	TRBJ2-7	NA	TGTGCCAGCATACGGCAGGGTTCCTACGAGCAGTACTTC	CASIRQGSYEQYF
16	NA	TRBV6-1	TRBJ1-5	NA	TGTGCCAGCAGTGAAGCCCTCCCCAGGGGCAATCAGCCCCAGCATTTT	CASSEALPRGNQPQHF
11	NA	TRBV6-2/TRBV6-3	TRBJ2-5	few	TGTGCCAGCAGTCAAACGCGGGACCAGTACTTC	CASSQTRDQYF
14	NA	TRBV7-9	TRBJ2-5	NA	TGTGCCAGCAGCTTGTTGACAGTGGGAGAGACCCAGTACTTC	CASSLLTVGETQYF
15	NA	TRBV4-2	TRBJ1-4	NA	TGTGCCAGCAGCCAAGATGTGCCAGAGAGGGAAAAACTGTTTTTT	CASSQDVPEREKLFF
17	TRBD2	TRBV11-3	TRBJ2-7	NA	TGTGCCAGCAGCTCCGGGACTAGCGGGAGTTTGGTCTACGAGCAGTACTTC	CASSSGTSGSLVYEQYF
14	TRBD1	TRBV20-1	TRBJ2-4	few	TGCAGTGCTAGAACAGGGGGTAGCAAAAACATTCAGTACTTC	CSARTGGSKNIQYF
14	NA	TRBV19	TRBJ1-2	few	TGTGCCAGTAGTCCCTTCGGGGGAGTCTATGGCTACACCTTC	CASSPFGGVYGYTF
14	NA	TRBV5-1	TRBJ2-7	NA	TGCGCCAGCACCCACTCGACAGGCTCCTACGAGCAGTACTTC	CASTHSTGSYEQYF
10	NA	TRBV20-1	TRBJ1-2	NA	TGCAGTGCACCACGGGGTGGCTACACCTTC	CSAPRGGYTF
15	NA	TRBV15	TRBJ1-6	NA	TGTGCCACCAGCAGAGACAGGGGCTATAATTCACCCCTCCACTTT	CATSRDRGYNSPLHF
15	TRBD2	TRBV27	TRBJ2-1	NA	TGTGCCAGCAGATTTAGCGGGAGGGGGTACAATGAGCAGTTCTTC	CASRFSGRGYNEQFF
16	TRBD2	TRBV24-1	TRBJ2-1	NA	TGTGCCACCAGTGATTCTAGCGGGAGGGCTAACAATGAGCAGTTCTTC	CATSDSSGRANNEQFF
16	NA	TRBV11-1	TRBJ2-1	NA	TGTGCCAGCAGCTTTTCTTCGAGACACCCCTACAATGAGCAGTTCTTC	CASSFSSRHPYNEQFF
13	NA	TRBV12-3/TRBV12-4	TRBJ2-7	NA	TGTGCCAGCAGTCCCTCAGGGGGGAACGAGCAGTACTTC	CASSPSGGNEQYF
14	NA	TRBV6-1	TRBJ2-7	NA	TGTGCCAGCAGTGAATTGCCGGGAGTAGACGAGCAGTACTTC	CASSELPGVDEQYF
13	NA	TRBV20-1	TRBJ2-1	many	TGCAGTGCTAGCGTCCCCCCTCTTAATGAGCAGTTCTTC	CSASVPPLNEQFF
16	TRBD2	TRBV7-8	TRBJ2-3	NA	TGTGCCAGCAGCTTTCTAGCGGAAGGGGGCACAGATACGCAGTATTTT	CASSFLAEGGTDTQYF
14	NA	TRBV4-2	TRBJ1-5	few	TGTGCCAGCAGCCAAATAGGTGGATCGCAGCCCCAGCATTTT	CASSQIGGSQPQHF
15	TRBD1	TRBV6-5	TRBJ1-2	NA	TGTGCCAGCAAGGGTTCCGGGACAGGGACGGGTGGCTACACCTTC	CASKGSGTGTGGYTF
15	NA	TRBV4-3	TRBJ2-2	NA	TGCGCCAGCAGCCAAGATACCACGAACACCGGGGAGCTGTTTTTT	CASSQDTTNTGELFF